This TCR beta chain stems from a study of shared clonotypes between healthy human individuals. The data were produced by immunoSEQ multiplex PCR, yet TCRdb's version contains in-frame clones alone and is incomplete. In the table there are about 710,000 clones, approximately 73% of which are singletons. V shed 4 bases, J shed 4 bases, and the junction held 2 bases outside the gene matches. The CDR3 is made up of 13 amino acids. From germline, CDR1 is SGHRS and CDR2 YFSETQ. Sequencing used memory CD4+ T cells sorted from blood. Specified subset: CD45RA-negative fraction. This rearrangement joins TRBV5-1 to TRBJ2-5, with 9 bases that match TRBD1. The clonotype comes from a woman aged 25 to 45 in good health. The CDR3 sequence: CASSPGQGETQYF. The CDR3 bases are TGCGCCAGCAGCCCGGGACAGGGAGAGACCCAGTACTTC.